The 17 T cell receptor beta chains reported below all come from one sample, sequenced in a study of post-analysis software for immune sequencing data. Whole-study findings and limits: A few TRBV segments were significantly more frequent in patients than in controls. TRBV5-6, TRBV5-1 and TRBV20-1 were among these segments.

Unique molecular identifiers were carried by the TCR beta cDNA libraries. TCRdb called the PCR reads again in MiXCR, with one record for every CDR3 protein. Seen here are approximately 730,000 distinct CDR3 sequences, more than 45% observed once, and the top ten hold approximately 4.4%. The antigens these receptors bind are not known. Sequencing input: blood. Every receptor here comes from a girl between 10 and 17 years old with multiple sclerosis.

In this sample, this clonotype turned up a few times. The chain joins TRBV9 to TRBJ1-2; D is undetermined. The CDR3 contains 15 residues. Trimming left V 3 bases short and J 7 bases short, with 19 bases between. CDR1 and CDR2 (germline): SGDLS, YYNGEE. This CDR3 reads CASSGASGEYGGYTF. The DNA of the CDR3 is TGTGCCAGCAGCGGCGCTTCTGGAGAATACGGTGGCTACACCTTC.

Here the CDR3 reads CSVPGQGTETQYF. CDR3 DNA: TGCAGCGTCCCCGGGCAGGGGACAGAGACCCAGTACTTC. The J gene is TRBJ2-5, the V gene TRBV29-1; D is possibly TRBD1 (6 bases). Trimming removed 6 bases at V and 4 bases at J, with 15 bases between. The CDR3 length is 13 residues. The germline V gene has CDR1 SQVTM and CDR2 ANQGSEA.

The rearrangement uses TRBV20-1 and TRBJ2-1; TRBD2 matches 9 bases. CDR3 length: 14 residues. V lost 6 bases to trimming and J lost 3 bases; unmatched junction nucleotides: 6. In germline, CDR1 is DFQATT, CDR2 SNEGSKA (reference sequence). This chain's CDR3 is CSARSGRYYNEQFF. The CDR3 nucleotides are TGCAGTGCCCGAAGCGGGAGGTACTACAATGAGCAGTTCTTC.

The V gene is TRBV6-1, the J gene TRBJ2-3, with 8 positions matching TRBD2. The J segment lost 0 bases and the V segment lost 10 bases, leaving 12 bases of the junction unmatched. The CDR3 extends over 16 amino acids. The germline CDR1 and CDR2 sequences are MNHNS and SASEGT. The CDR3: CATSNVASGSTDTQYF. The CDR3 DNA sequence: TGTGCCACCAGCAACGTGGCTAGCGGGAGCACAGATACGCAGTATTTT.

This clonotype was picked up a small number of times. CDR3 amino acids: CSVEGAATNNYGYTF. The CDR3 DNA follows: TGCAGCGTTGAAGGGGCAGCTACCAATAACTATGGCTACACCTTC. The chain employs TRBV29-1 and TRBJ1-2; no clear D gene. The germline V gene encodes CDR1 SQVTM and CDR2 ANQGSEA. The CDR3 length is 15 residues. V was clipped by 1 base and J by 1 base, with 13 bases between them. Full variable domain (rest looked up from reference TRBV29-1 and TRBJ1-2): SAVISQKPSRDICQRGTSLTIQCQVDSQVTMMFWYRQQPGQSLTLIATANQGSEATYESGFVIDKFPISRPNLTFSTLTVSNMSPEDSSIYLCSVEGAATNNYGYTFGSGTRLTVV.

The chain carries TRBV29-1 and TRBJ2-7; D tentatively reads TRBD1 or TRBD2 (5 bases each). This CDR3 is built from 12 residues. V lost 6 bases to trimming and J lost 3 bases, with 12 bases between them. Germline V CDR1 and CDR2: SQVTM, ANQGSEA. The CDR3 bases are TGCAGCGTGGGGACGCCGTACTACGAGCAGTACTTC. Translated: CSVGTPYYEQYF.

The rearrangement uses TRBV28 and TRBJ2-5, with a tentative D call TRBD2 (5 bases). The germline V gene has CDR1 MDHEN and CDR2 SYDVKM. The CDR3 is 13 amino acids. The germline V and J ends were trimmed by 6 bases and 5 bases, with 13 bases remaining between them. CDR3 bases: TGTGCCAGCAGCGACTCGGGGTTTGAGACCCAGTACTTC. The encoded protein is CASSDSGFETQYF. The complete variable domain, with remaining parts taken from reference TRBV28 and TRBJ2-5, reads DVKVTQSSRYLVKRTGEKVFLECVQDMDHENMFWYRQDPGLGLRLIYFSYDVKMKEKGDIPEGYSVSREKKERFSLILESASTNQTSMYLCASSDSGFETQYFGPGTRLLVL.

This clonotype was detected only a few times. The chain has TRBV9 and TRBJ2-3; 7 nucleotides align to TRBD2. Trimming cost V 2 bases and J 0 bases; bases outside gene matches: 6. This CDR3 region has 16 residues. Germline V CDR1 and CDR2: SGDLS, YYNGEE. CDR3 residues: CASSVRAGTSTDTQYF. CDR3 in DNA: TGTGCCAGCAGCGTTAGAGCGGGAACTAGCACAGATACGCAGTATTTT.

The chain has TRBV11-2 and TRBJ2-4; 10 positions match TRBD1. Gene TRBJ2-5 matches the end of the DNA better, so the J call may be wrong. From germline, CDR1 is SGHAT and CDR2 FQNNGV. This CDR3 comprises 17 residues. DNA of the CDR3: TGTGCCAGCAGCTTAGATTTTTTGGACAGGGGGATCGAGACCCAGTACTTC. The encoded protein is CASSLDFLDRGIETQYF.

J is TRBJ2-7 and V is TRBV14, with 10 bases identical to TRBD1. CDR1 and CDR2 from the germline V gene are SGHDN and FVKESK. CDR3 length: 17 residues. V trimming: 4 bases; J trimming: 2 bases; junction bases outside the gene matches: 11. The CDR3 DNA is TGTGCCAGCAGCCGACGATCCAGACAGGGGGCCACCTACGAGCAGTACTTC. It codes for CASSRRSRQGATYEQYF.

The table lists this clonotype with a few counts. The chain has TRBV3-1 and TRBJ2-1, with 9 nucleotides matching TRBD2. Germline assignment: CDR1 LGHDT and CDR2 YNNKEL (reference sequence). CDR3 length: 14 amino acids. V gave up 11 bases and J gave up 1 base; unmatched junction bases: 6. CDR3 bases: TGTGCCGCAGCGGGAGGCAATTCCTACAATGAGCAGTTCTTC. It is translated as CAAAGGNSYNEQFF.

This clonotype was counted ten times or more. The V and J genes are TRBV6-5 and TRBJ1-6; 9 bases map to TRBD1. CDR1 is MNHEY and CDR2 is SVGAGI in the germline V gene. CDR3 length: 14 amino acids. V trimming: 6 bases; J trimming: 7 bases; junction bases outside the gene matches: 4. Here the CDR3 reads CASSPGQGNSPLHF. The CDR3 coding sequence is TGTGCCAGCAGCCCGGGACAGGGAAATTCACCCCTCCACTTT.

The J gene is TRBJ2-7, the V gene TRBV5-6; D remains unclear. Trimming stripped 1 base from V and 3 bases from J, with 5 bases between. Germline V gene lookup returns CDR1 SGHDT and CDR2 YYEEEE. This CDR3 contains 12 residues. This CDR3 is CASSLKDYEQYF. The DNA for the CDR3 is TGTGCCAGCAGCTTGAAGGACTACGAGCAGTACTTC.

The CDR3 sequence: CASGHRREVETQYF. CDR3 DNA sequence: TGTGCTAGTGGTCATAGGAGGGAGGTGGAGACCCAGTACTTC. The chain combines TRBV12-5 with TRBJ2-5, with D perhaps matching TRBD2 (6 bases). Trimming left V 5 bases short and J 5 bases short, with 15 bases between. CDR1 LGHNT and CDR2 FRNRAP come from the germline V gene. The CDR3 is 14 residues long. Drawing the rest from reference TRBV12-5 and TRBJ2-5, the complete variable domain is DARVTQTPRHKVTEMGQEVTMRCQPILGHNTVFWYRQTMMQGLELLAYFRNRAPLDDSGMPKDRFSAEMPDATLATLKIQPSEPRDSAVYFCASGHRREVETQYFGPGTRLLVL.

The chain employs TRBV7-9 and TRBJ2-7; D gene unclear. The J call may be mistaken, given a closer DNA end match to TRBJ2-4. The CDR3 totals 14 residues. Germline assignment: CDR1 SEHNR and CDR2 FQNEAQ (reference sequence). Here the CDR3 DNA reads TGTGCCAGCAGCCTAGTAGGGCCCAAAAACATTCAGTACTTC. Translation: CASSLVGPKNIQYF.

This clonotype was observed a handful of times. This chain joins TRBV20-1 and TRBJ1-4; D remains unclear. V lost 4 bases, J lost 10 bases, and 10 bases lay in between. The CDR3 is made up of 11 amino acids. CDR1 DFQATT and CDR2 SNEGSKA come from the germline V gene (reference sequence). Here the CDR3 DNA reads TGCAGTGCTATCAAGCTCAGAAAACTGTTTTTT. Translation: CSAIKLRKLFF.

The chain uses TRBV10-3 and TRBJ2-5; D is possibly TRBD2 (6 bases). The germline V gene encodes CDR1 ENHRY and CDR2 SYGVKD. This CDR3 is built from 14 residues. V was trimmed by 10 bases and J by 2 bases, leaving 17 bases between them. Here the CDR3 DNA reads TGTGCCACGCGGGACTCCGGTGGACAAGAGACCCAGTACTTC. Residues: CATRDSGGQETQYF.